The next 14 T cell receptor beta chains were all read from a single sample in a study of shared clonotypes between healthy human individuals. Assay: immunoSEQ multiplex PCR; the TCRdb copy retains only in-frame clones and omits some. The repertoire has millions of clones, approximately 95% of them found once; the top ten carry 0.1% to 0.15%. The sequencing sample was made of naive CD4+ T cells sorted from blood. Subset indicated: CD45RA+ positively selected. Every receptor here comes from a man between 18 and 29 years old in good health.

This clone showed up just once. The chain uses TRBV9 and TRBJ2-2; 11 nucleotides match TRBD1. Germline V CDR1 and CDR2: SGDLS, YYNGEE. V shed 5 bases and J 6 bases; nucleotides not matched to a gene: 6. The length of the CDR3 is 15 residues. The CDR3: CASSGRTGGPGELFF. Written as DNA, the CDR3 is TGTGCCAGCAGTGGAAGGACAGGGGGCCCCGGGGAGCTGTTTTTT.

The chain combines TRBV29-1 with TRBJ1-2; 8 bases align to TRBD1. After removal of 7 bases from V and 7 bases from J, the junction contained 11 bases not matched to a gene. The CDR3 loop spans 13 amino acids. Germline CDR1 is SQVTM and CDR2 is ANQGSEA. The CDR3 DNA sequence: TGCAGCGCGGCAGGGGGCCGGATAGGTGGCTACACCTTC. Its translation is CSAAGGRIGGYTF. Looking up the rest from reference TRBV29-1 and TRBJ1-2 gives the full variable domain: SAVISQKPSRDICQRGTSLTIQCQVDSQVTMMFWYRQQPGQSLTLIATANQGSEATYESGFVIDKFPISRPNLTFSTLTVSNMSPEDSSIYLCSAAGGRIGGYTFGSGTRLTVV.

The chain carries TRBV30 and TRBJ1-3; D might be TRBD1 (5 bases). The CDR3 extends over 15 amino acids. The germline CDR1 and CDR2 sequences are GTSNPN and SVGIG (reference sequence). V lost 1 base and J lost 0, with 10 bases in between. The CDR3 DNA follows: TGTGCCTGGAGTGCTACGGGGGGCTCTGGAAACACCATATATTTT. Its translation: CAWSATGGSGNTIYF.

This chain joins TRBV15 and TRBJ2-5, with no clear D. The DNA end lines up better with TRBJ2-7; the J call may be wrong. Germline V CDR1 and CDR2: LNHNV, YYDKDF (reference sequence). The CDR3 extends over 14 amino acids. The CDR3 DNA is TGTGCCACCAGCAGAGTTGGCGGCTCCTACGAGCAGTACTTC. Its protein is CATSRVGGSYEQYF.

The V and J genes are TRBV19 and TRBJ1-1; 9 bases map to TRBD1. The CDR3 loop spans 16 amino acids. V was clipped by 3 bases and J by 4 bases; unmatched bases: 9. The V gene's germline CDR1 is LNHDA and CDR2 SQIVND (reference sequence). DNA of the CDR3: TGTGCCAGTAGTATCCGGGACAGGGTTATGCGCACTGAAGCTTTCTTT. Amino acid sequence: CASSIRDRVMRTEAFF.

The rearrangement uses TRBV28 and TRBJ2-3; possibly TRBD2 for D (6 bases). There are 16 residues in the CDR3. CDR1 is MDHEN and CDR2 is SYDVKM in the germline V gene. V dropped 5 bases and J dropped 0 bases, with 15 bases sitting between them. CDR3 amino acids: CASSAPGDSSTDTQYF. DNA of the CDR3: TGTGCCAGCAGTGCTCCCGGGGACTCTAGCACAGATACGCAGTATTTT.

The chain joins TRBV5-4 to TRBJ1-5; TRBD1 matches 7 bases. J lost 7 bases, V lost 2 bases, and 9 bases had no gene match. The CDR3 sequence is 15 residues long. Looked up from germline, CDR1 is SGHNT and CDR2 is YYREEE (reference sequence). The CDR3 loop is CASSLGQAPGQPQHF. CDR3 nucleotides: TGTGCCAGCAGCTTAGGACAGGCCCCAGGGCAGCCCCAGCATTTT.

J is TRBJ2-3 and V is TRBV18, with D unresolved. Germline CDR1 KGHSH, CDR2 LQKENI. V shed 3 bases and J shed 10 bases, with 11 bases lying between them. The CDR3 loop spans 12 amino acids. CDR3 in amino acids: CASSPDVGAQYF. CDR3 sequence (DNA): TGTGCCAGCTCACCGGACGTTGGGGCGCAGTATTTT.

This sequence joins TRBV30 and TRBJ1-2; D might be TRBD1 (5 bases). The CDR3 has 12 residues. Trimming shortened V by 4 bases and J by 5 bases, and 11 bases separated the two germline ends. Germline lookup yields CDR1 GTSNPN and CDR2 SVGIG (reference sequence). The CDR3: CAWNSRGYGYTF. CDR3 DNA: TGTGCCTGGAATTCGAGGGGTTATGGCTACACCTTC.

The chain links TRBV5-1 to TRBJ2-4; perhaps TRBD1 as D (5 bases). V lost 4 bases and J lost 9, with 14 bases in between. The CDR3 contains 13 residues. Germline CDR1 and CDR2: SGHRS and YFSETQ. CDR3 amino acids: CASSMQGDGIQYF. The DNA of the CDR3 is TGCGCCAGCAGCATGCAGGGCGATGGCATTCAGTACTTC.

V and J are TRBV4-3 and TRBJ1-5; a weak D match, TRBD1 (5 bases). The CDR3 extends over 15 amino acids. Germline CDR1 and CDR2: LGHNA and YSLEER. V lost 0 bases and J 5 bases, leaving 11 bases between the germline ends. The CDR3 region is CASSQDGGSDQPQHF. DNA for the CDR3: TGCGCCAGCAGCCAAGATGGGGGAAGCGATCAGCCCCAGCATTTT.

The J gene is TRBJ1-5, the V gene TRBV4-1; maybe TRBD1 (6 bases). Trimming took off 0 bases at V and 2 bases at J, with 11 bases between the two ends. CDR1 and CDR2 from the germline V gene are MGHRA and YSYEKL. The CDR3 runs 16 residues. The CDR3 region has the DNA TGCGCCAGCAGCCAAGATAGGACAGATGGCAATCAGCCCCAGCATTTT. Amino acid sequence: CASSQDRTDGNQPQHF.

This chain uses TRBV27 with TRBJ1-1; tentative D call: TRBD1 (6 bases). CDR1 MNHEY and CDR2 SMNVEV come from the germline V gene (reference sequence). Between the trimmed V and J ends, which lost 4 bases and 6 bases, there was a span of 12 bases. CDR3 length: 13 residues. CDR3 nucleotides: TGTGCCAGCAGTTATGACAGGCCCCCTGAAGCTTTCTTT. This codes for CASSYDRPPEAFF.

This rearrangement joins TRBV19 to TRBJ1-2, with 9 nucleotides matching TRBD1. After removal of 7 bases from V and 5 bases from J, the junction contained 11 bases not matched to a gene. Germline V lookup: CDR1 LNHDA, CDR2 SQIVND (reference sequence). The CDR3 sequence is 15 residues long. The CDR3 loop is CASTQYLGQGYGYTF. CDR3 nucleotides: TGTGCCAGTACTCAATACTTGGGACAGGGATATGGCTACACCTTC.